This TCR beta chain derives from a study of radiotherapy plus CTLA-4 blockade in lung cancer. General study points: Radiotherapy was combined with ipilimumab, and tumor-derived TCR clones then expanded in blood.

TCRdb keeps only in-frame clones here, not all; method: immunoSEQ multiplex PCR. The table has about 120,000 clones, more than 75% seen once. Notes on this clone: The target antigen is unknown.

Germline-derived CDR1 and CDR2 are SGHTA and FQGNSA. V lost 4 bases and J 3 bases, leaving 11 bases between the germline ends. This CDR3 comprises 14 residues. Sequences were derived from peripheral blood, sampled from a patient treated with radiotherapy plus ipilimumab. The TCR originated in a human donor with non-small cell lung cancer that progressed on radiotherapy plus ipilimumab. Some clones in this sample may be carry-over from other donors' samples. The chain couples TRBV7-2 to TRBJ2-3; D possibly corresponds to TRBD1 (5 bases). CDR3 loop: CASSYRLGTDTQYF. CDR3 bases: TGTGCCAGCAGCTACAGGCTAGGGACAGATACGCAGTATTTT.